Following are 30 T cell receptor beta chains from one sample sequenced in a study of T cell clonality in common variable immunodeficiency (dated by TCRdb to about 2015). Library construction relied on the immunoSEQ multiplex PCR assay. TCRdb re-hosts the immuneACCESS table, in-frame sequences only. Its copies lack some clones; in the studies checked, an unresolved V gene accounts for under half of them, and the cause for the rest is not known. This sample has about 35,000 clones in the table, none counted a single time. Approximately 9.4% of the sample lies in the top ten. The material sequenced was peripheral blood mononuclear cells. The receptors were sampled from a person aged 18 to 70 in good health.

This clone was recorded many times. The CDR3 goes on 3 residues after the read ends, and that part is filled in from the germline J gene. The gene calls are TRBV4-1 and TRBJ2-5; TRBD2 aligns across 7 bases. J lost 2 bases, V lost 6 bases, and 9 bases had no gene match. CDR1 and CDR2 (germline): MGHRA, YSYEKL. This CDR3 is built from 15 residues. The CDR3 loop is CASRSRDYAQETQYF. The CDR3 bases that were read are TGCGCCAGCAGATCGAGGGACTACGCGCAAGAGACC.

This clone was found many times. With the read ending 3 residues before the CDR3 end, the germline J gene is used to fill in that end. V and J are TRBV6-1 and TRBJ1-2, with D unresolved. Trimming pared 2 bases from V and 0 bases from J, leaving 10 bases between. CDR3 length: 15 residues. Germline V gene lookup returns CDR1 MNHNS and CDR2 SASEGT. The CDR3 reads CASSERSLANYGYTF. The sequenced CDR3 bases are TGTGCCAGCAGTGAACGGTCTTTAGCTAACTATGGC.

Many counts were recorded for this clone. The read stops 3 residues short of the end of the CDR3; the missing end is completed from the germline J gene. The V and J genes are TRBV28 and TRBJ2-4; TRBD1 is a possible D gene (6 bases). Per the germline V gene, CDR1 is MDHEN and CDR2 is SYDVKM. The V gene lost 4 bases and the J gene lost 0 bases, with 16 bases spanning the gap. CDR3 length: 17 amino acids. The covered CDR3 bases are TGTGCCAGCAGTTCCACCGGACAGTCTATAGCCAAAAACATT. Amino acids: CASSSTGQSIAKNI. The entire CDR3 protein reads CASSSTGQSIAKNIQYF.

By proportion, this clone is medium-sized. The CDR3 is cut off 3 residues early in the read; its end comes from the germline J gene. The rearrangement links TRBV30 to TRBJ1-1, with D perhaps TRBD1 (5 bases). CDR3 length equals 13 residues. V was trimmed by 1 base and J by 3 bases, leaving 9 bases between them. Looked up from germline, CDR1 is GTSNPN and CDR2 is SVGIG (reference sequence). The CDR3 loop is CAWSGGVDTEAFF. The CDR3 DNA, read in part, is TGTGCCTGGAGTGGGGGGGTCGACACTGAA.

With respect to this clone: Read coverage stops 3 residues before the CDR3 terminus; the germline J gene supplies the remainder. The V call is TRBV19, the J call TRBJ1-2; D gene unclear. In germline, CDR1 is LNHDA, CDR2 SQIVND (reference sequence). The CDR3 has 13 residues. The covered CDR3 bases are TGTGCCAGTAGTACAGAAGCCTCCTACGAC. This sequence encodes CASSTEASYD. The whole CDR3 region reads CASSTEASYDYTF.

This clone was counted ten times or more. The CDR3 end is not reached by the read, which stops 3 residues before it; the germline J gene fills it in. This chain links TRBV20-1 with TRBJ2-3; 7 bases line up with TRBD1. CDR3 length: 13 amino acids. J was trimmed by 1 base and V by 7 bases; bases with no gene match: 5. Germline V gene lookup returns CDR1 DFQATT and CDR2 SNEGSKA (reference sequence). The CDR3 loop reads CSVIGGRTDTQYF. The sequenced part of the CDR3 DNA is TGCAGTGTGATAGGGGGCCGCACAGATACG.

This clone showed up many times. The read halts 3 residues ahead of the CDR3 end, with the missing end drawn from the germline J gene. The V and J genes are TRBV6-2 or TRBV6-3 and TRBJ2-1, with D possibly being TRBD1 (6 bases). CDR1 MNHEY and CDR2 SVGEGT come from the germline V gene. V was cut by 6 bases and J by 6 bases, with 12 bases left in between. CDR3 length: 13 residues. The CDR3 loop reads CASSLSGANEQFF. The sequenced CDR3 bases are TGTGCCAGCAGCCTCTCAGGGGCCAATGAG.

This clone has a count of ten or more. The DNA read from the CDR3 is TGTGCCAGCAGTGGGCCGTATGGC. Its translation: CASSGPYG. The full CDR3 reads CASSGPYGYTF. The chain carries TRBV6-2 or TRBV6-3 and TRBJ1-2; D is undetermined. The observed sequence ends 3 residues before the CDR3 terminus, with the missing tail filled in from the germline J gene. CDR1 is MNHEY, CDR2 SVGEGT, per germline. The CDR3 runs to 11 residues. Trimming took 5 bases from V and 5 from J, leaving 6 bases between them.

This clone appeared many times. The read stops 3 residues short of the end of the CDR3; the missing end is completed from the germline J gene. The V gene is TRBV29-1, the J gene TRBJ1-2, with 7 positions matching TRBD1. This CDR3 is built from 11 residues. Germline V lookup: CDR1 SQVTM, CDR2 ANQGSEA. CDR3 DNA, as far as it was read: TGCAGCGTTGGGACAGGCCAGGGC. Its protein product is CSVGTGQG. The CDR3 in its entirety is CSVGTGQGYTF.

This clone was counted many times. CDR3 residues: CASSRGASMNTEAFF. The sequenced part of the CDR3 DNA is TGTGCCAGCTCGAGGGGTGCTTCAATGAACACTGAA. The chain joins TRBV7-9 to TRBJ1-1; D is perhaps TRBD1 (5 bases). The read comes to an end 3 residues before the CDR3 does, leaving the germline J gene to fill in the end. Germline V gene lookup returns CDR1 SEHNR and CDR2 FQNEAQ (reference sequence). V shed 8 bases and J shed 0 bases, with 16 bases lying between them. The CDR3 is made up of 15 amino acids.

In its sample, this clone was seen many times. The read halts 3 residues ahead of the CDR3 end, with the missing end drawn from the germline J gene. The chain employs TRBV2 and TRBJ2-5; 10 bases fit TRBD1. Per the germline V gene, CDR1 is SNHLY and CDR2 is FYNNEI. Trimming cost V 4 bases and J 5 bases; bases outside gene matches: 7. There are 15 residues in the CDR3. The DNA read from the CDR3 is TGTGCCAGCAGTGGGGGAAGGGACAGGGGTGAGACC. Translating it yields CASSGGRDRGET. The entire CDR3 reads CASSGGRDRGETQYF.

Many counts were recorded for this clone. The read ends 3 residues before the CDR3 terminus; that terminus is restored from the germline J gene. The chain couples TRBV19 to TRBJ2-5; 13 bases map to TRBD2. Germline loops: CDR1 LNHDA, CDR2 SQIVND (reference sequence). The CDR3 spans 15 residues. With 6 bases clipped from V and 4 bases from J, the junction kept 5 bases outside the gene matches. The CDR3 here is CASSLGLAGRETQYF. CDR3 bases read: TGTGCCAGTAGCCTGGGACTAGCGGGAAGAGAGACC.

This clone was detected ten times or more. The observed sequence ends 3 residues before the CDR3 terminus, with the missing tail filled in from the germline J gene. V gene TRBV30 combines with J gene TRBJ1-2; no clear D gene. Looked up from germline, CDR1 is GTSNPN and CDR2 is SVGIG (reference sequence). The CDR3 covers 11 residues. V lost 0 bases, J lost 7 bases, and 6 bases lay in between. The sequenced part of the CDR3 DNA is TGTGCCTGGAGTGTAGTCGGTGGC. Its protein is CAWSVVGG. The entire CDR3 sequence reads CAWSVVGGYTF.

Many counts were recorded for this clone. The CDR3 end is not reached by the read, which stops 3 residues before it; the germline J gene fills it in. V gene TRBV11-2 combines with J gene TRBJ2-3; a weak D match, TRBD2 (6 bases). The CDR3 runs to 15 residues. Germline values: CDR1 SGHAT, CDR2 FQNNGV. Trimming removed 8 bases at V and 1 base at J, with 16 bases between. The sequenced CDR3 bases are TGTGCCAGCGGCCTTGGGGGACTCCGCACAGATACG. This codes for CASGLGGLRTDT. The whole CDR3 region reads CASGLGGLRTDTQYF. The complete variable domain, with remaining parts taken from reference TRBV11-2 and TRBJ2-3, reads EAGVAQSPRYKIIEKRQSVAFWCNPISGHATLYWYQQILGQGPKLLIQFQNNGVVDDSQLPKDRFSAERLKGVDSTLKIQPAKLEDSAVYLCASGLGGLRTDTQYFGPGTRLTVL.

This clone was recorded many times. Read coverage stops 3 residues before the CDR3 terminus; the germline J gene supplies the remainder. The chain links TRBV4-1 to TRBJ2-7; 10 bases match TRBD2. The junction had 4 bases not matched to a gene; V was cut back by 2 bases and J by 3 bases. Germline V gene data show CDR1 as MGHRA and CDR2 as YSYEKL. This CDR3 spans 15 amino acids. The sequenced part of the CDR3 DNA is TGCGCCAGCAGCCAAAGGCAGCGGGAGGGCTACGAG. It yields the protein CASSQRQREGYE. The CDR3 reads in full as CASSQRQREGYEQYF.

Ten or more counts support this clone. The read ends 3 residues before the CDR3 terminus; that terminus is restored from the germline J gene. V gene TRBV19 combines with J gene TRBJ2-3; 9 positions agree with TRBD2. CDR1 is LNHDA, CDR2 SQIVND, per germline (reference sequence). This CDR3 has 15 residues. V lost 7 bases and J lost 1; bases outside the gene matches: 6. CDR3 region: CASISVAGGTDTQYF. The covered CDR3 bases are TGTGCCAGTATATCGGTAGCGGGAGGCACAGATACG.

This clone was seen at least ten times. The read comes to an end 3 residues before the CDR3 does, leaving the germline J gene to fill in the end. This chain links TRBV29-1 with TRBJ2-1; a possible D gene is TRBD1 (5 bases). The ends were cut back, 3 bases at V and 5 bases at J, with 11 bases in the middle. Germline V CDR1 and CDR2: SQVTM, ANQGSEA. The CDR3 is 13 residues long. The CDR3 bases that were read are TGCAGCGTTGATTGGCAGGGTAACAATGAG. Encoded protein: CSVDWQGNNE. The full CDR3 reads CSVDWQGNNEQFF.

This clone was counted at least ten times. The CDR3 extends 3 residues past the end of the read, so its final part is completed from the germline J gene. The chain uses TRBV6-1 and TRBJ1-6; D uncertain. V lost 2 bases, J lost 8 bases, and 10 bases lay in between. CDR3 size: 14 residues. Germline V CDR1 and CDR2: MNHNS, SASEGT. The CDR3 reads CASSENLSDSPLHF. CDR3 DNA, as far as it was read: TGTGCCAGCAGTGAAAATTTGTCAGATTCACCC.

The CDR3 bases that were read are TGTGCCAGCAGCCGCGACTCCTCCTACGAG. It yields the protein CASSRDSSYE. The full CDR3 reads CASSRDSSYEQYF. The chain carries TRBV11-1 and TRBJ2-7; no definite D call. The CDR3 extends 3 residues past the end of the read, so its final part is completed from the germline J gene. Germline CDR1 and CDR2: SGHAT and FQDESV (reference sequence). V lost 5 bases and J lost 0, with 8 bases in between. This CDR3 contains 13 residues. Filled out from reference TRBV11-1 and TRBJ2-7, the complete variable domain reads EAEVAQSPRYKITEKSQAVAFWCDPISGHATLYWYRQILGQGPELLVQFQDESVVDDSQLPKDRFSAERLKGVDSTLKIQPAELGDSAMYLCASSRDSSYEQYFGPGTRLTVT.

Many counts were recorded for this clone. CDR3 residues: CASSLGQDYYGYTF. The covered CDR3 bases are TGTGCCAGCAGCTTGGGACAGGATTACTATGGC. The chain uses TRBV5-4 and TRBJ1-2; tentatively, D is TRBD1 (6 bases). The read terminates 3 residues ahead of where the CDR3 ends, so the germline J gene completes it. The CDR3 sequence is 14 residues long. V shed 0 bases and J shed 3 bases, with 9 bases lying between them. Germline CDR1 is SGHNT and CDR2 is YYREEE (reference sequence).

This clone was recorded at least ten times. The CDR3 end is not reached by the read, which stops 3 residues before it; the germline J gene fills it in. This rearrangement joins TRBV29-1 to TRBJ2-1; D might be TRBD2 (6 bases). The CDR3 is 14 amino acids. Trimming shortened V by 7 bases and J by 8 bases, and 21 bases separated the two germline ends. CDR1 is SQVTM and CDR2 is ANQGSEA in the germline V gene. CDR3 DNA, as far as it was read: TGCAGCGCTATTCCCCCGCGGGAACCGGATGAG. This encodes CSAIPPREPDE. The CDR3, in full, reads CSAIPPREPDEQFF.

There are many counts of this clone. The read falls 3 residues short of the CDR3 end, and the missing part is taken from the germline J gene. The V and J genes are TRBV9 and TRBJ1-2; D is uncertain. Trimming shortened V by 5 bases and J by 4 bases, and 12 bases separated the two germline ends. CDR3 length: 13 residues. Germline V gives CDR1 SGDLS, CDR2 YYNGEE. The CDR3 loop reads CASRGLAAYGYTF. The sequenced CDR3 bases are TGTGCCAGCAGGGGTCTAGCAGCCTATGGC.

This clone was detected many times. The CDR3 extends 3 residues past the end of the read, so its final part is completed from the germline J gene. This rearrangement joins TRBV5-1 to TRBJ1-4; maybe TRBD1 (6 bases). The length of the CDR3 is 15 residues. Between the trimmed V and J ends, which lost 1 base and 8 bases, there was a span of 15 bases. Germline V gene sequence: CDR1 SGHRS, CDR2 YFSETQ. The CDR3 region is CASSLLQGSGEKLFF. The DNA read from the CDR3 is TGCGCCAGCAGCTTGTTACAGGGCAGTGGCGAAAAA.

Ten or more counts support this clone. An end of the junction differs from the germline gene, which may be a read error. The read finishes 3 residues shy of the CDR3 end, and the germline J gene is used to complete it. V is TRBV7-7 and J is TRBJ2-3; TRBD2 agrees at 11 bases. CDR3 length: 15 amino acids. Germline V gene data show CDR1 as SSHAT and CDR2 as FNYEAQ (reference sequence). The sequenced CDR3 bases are TGTGCTAGCAGCTTAGAGGGGACTAGCGGAGATACG. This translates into CASSLEGTSGDT. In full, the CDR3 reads CASSLEGTSGDTQYF.

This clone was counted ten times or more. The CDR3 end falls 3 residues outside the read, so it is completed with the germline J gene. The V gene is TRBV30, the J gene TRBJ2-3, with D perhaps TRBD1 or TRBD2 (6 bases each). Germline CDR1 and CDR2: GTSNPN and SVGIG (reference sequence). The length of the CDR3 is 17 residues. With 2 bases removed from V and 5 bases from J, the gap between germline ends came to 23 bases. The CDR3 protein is CAWSPIEAGHGGDTQYF. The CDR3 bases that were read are TGTGCCTGGAGTCCTATTGAGGCGGGACACGGTGGAGATACG.

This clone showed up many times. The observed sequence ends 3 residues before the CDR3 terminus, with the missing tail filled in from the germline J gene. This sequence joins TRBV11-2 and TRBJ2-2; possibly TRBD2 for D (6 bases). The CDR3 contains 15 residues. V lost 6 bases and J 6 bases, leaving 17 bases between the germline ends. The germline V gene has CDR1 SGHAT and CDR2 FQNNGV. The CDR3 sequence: CASRPGGTGPGELFF. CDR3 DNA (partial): TGTGCCAGCAGGCCCGGGGGTACGGGTCCCGGGGAG.

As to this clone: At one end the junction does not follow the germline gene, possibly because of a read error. Partial CDR3 DNA: TGTGCCCGGAGCCCCGGGACAGGGGACTACGAG. Its translation is CARSPGTGDYE. The entire CDR3 sequence reads CARSPGTGDYEQYF. The V call is TRBV30, the J call TRBJ2-7, with 10 bases fitting TRBD1. Read sequence stops 3 residues before the CDR3 end, and the germline J gene provides the missing end. Germline values: CDR1 GTSNPN, CDR2 SVGIG (reference sequence). The CDR3 loop spans 14 amino acids.

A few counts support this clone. Incomplete CDR3 DNA: TGTGCCAGTAGCAAGACGGGGGGCGGTTCACCC. Translating gives CASSKTGGGSP. Given in full, the CDR3 is CASSKTGGGSPLHF. The rearrangement uses TRBV19 and TRBJ1-6; D perhaps matches TRBD1 (6 bases). The CDR3 end is not reached by the read, which stops 3 residues before it; the germline J gene fills it in. Between the trimmed V and J ends, which lost 6 bases and 9 bases, there was a span of 15 bases. Germline loops: CDR1 LNHDA, CDR2 SQIVND (reference sequence). The CDR3 contains 14 residues.

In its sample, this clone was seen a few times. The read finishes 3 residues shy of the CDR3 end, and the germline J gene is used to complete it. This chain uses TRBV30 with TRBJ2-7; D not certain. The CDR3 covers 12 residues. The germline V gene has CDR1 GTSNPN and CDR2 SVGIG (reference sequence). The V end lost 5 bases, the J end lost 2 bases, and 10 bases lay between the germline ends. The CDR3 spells CAWGYSTYEQYF. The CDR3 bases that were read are TGTGCCTGGGGTTACAGCACCTACGAG.

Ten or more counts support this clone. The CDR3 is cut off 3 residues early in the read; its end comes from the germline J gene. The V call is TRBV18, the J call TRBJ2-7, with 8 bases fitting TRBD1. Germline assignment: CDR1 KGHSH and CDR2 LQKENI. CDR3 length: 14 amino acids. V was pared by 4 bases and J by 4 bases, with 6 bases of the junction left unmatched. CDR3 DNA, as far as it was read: TGTGCCAGCTCACGGGACAGGTCTTCTTACGAG. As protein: CASSRDRSSYE. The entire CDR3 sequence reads CASSRDRSSYEQYF.